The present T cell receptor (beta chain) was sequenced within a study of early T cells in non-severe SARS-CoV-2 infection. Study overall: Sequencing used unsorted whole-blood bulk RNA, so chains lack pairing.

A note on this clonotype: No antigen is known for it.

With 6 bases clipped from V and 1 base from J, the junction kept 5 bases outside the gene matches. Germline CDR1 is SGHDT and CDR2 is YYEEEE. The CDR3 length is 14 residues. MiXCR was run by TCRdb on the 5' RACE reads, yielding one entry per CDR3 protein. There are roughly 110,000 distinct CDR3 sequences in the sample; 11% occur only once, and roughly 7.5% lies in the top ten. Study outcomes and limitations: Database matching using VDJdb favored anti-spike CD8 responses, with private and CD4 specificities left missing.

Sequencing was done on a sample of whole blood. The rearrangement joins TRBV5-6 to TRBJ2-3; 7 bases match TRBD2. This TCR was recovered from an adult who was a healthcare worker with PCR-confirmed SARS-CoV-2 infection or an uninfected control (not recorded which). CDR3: CASIPLAGTDTQYF. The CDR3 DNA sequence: TGTGCCAGCATCCCTCTAGCGGGCACAGATACGCAGTATTTT.